Presented here are 2 T cell receptor beta chains from one specimen sequenced in a study of blood T cell repertoires in COVID-19 (dated by TCRdb to about 2020). Library preparation employed the immunoSEQ multiplex PCR assay. Held by TCRdb, this immuneACCESS table contains in-frame sequences only and omits some clones. Under half of the omission traces to an unresolved V gene where checked; the cause of the rest is unknown. This sample has around 180,000 clones in its table, and approximately 87% of those were observed once. The ten largest account for about 20% of the sample. Sequencing was carried out using peripheral blood. These TCRs come from a man between 70 and 80 years old with active or convalescent COVID-19.

The V gene is TRBV2, the J gene TRBJ1-5; no reliable D call. CDR1 and CDR2 (germline): SNHLY, FYNNEI. The CDR3 is 16 amino acids. V dropped 2 bases and J dropped 2 bases, with 13 bases sitting between them. The CDR3 coding sequence is TGTGCCAGCAGTGAAAGCGGTATTTTGGGCAATCAGCCCCAGCATTTT. It encodes CASSESGILGNQPQHF.

The DNA for the CDR3 is TGTGCCAGCAGCCAAACAGGTGGCCGGGTTGGGGAAAAACTGTTTTTT. It yields the protein CASSQTGGRVGEKLFF. The genes are TRBV13 and TRBJ1-4; weak D call: TRBD1 (5 bases). The germline gives CDR1 PRHDT, CDR2 FYEKMQ (reference sequence). This CDR3 has 16 amino acids. V dropped 5 bases and J dropped 8 bases, with 21 bases sitting between them.